Shown below are 25 T cell receptor beta chains from a single sample sequenced in a study of blood T cell repertoires in COVID-19. The method was immunoSEQ multiplex PCR; TCRdb's version includes in-frame clones alone and lacks a portion of them. The sample gives about 72,000 clones, about 92% of which show up once; about a tenth is in the top ten. Sequencing was carried out using peripheral blood. Receptors originate from a human donor in a cohort sampled during active COVID-19.

The chain uses TRBV7-3 and TRBJ2-5, with TRBD1 matching over 9 bases. There are 15 residues in the CDR3. V lost 2 bases, J lost 2 bases, and 3 bases stayed unmatched. Germline V CDR1 and CDR2: SGHTA, FQGTGA. For the CDR3, the DNA is TGTGCCAGCAGCTTAGGGGGACAGGGTCAAGAGACCCAGTACTTC. Its translation is CASSLGGQGQETQYF. The whole variable domain, filled in from reference TRBV7-3 and TRBJ2-5, reads GAGVSQTPSNKVTEKGKYVELRCDPISGHTALYWYRQSLGQGPEFLIYFQGTGAADDSGLPNDRFFAVRPEGSVSTLKIQRTERGDSAVYLCASSLGGQGQETQYFGPGTRLLVL.

This clone turned up a few times. The genes are TRBV18 and TRBJ2-3; perhaps TRBD2 as D (5 bases). Germline V gene sequence: CDR1 KGHSH, CDR2 LQKENI. Trimming removed 5 bases at V and 0 bases at J, with 9 bases between. CDR3 length equals 14 residues. The CDR3 here is CASSYTGSTDTQYF. The CDR3 nucleotides are TGTGCCAGCTCATATACGGGAAGCACAGATACGCAGTATTTT.

This clone was seen once. The V call is TRBV9, the J call TRBJ2-2, with 14 bases that match TRBD2. There are 17 residues in the CDR3. Germline V gene sequence: CDR1 SGDLS, CDR2 YYNGEE. V was pared by 3 bases and J by 2 bases, with 3 bases of the junction left unmatched. In DNA, the CDR3 is TGTGCCAGCAGCGAGGGACTAGCGGGAGCAAACACCGGGGAGCTGTTTTTT. As protein: CASSEGLAGANTGELFF.

The V gene is TRBV6-6, the J gene TRBJ2-1; 8 bases map to TRBD2. Trimming removed 2 bases from V and 15 bases from J; junction bases left unmatched: 6. CDR3 length: 12 amino acids. Germline V gives CDR1 MNHNY, CDR2 SVGAGI (reference sequence). CDR3 amino acids: CASSYTSGRTFF. CDR3 coding DNA: TGTGCCAGCAGTTACACAAGCGGGAGAACGTTCTTC.

In this sample, this clone turned up once. This chain links TRBV20-1 with TRBJ2-1; 7 nucleotides agree with TRBD1. Unmatched junction bases numbered 13, after V lost 4 bases and J lost 4 bases. The CDR3 covers 16 residues. Germline CDR1 reads DFQATT; CDR2 reads SNEGSKA (reference sequence). The CDR3 region is CSAIDVGDSQYNEQFF. DNA of the CDR3: TGCAGTGCTATTGATGTGGGGGACAGTCAATACAATGAGCAGTTCTTC.

V usage is TRBV12-3 or TRBV12-4 and J usage is TRBJ2-4; no reliable D call. The length of the CDR3 is 13 residues. The V gene lost 1 base and the J gene lost 10 bases, with 11 bases spanning the gap. This CDR3 is CASSLGQERIQYF. DNA of the CDR3: TGTGCCAGCAGTTTAGGGCAGGAACGGATTCAGTACTTC.

V is TRBV28 and J is TRBJ1-2; D may be TRBD1 (6 bases). This CDR3 is built from 13 residues. The germline V gene encodes CDR1 MDHEN and CDR2 SYDVKM. V was shortened by 6 bases and J by 6 bases, with 14 bases between the two germline ends. CDR3 loop: CASRKPGGHGYTF. As DNA, the CDR3 is TGTGCCAGCAGGAAACCCGGGGGGCATGGCTACACCTTC.

The chain recombines TRBV10-1 with TRBJ2-3; 8 nucleotides match TRBD1. V dropped 7 bases and J dropped 6; count of bases not matched to a gene: 9. CDR1 is WNHNN and CDR2 is SYGVQD in the germline V gene (reference sequence). This CDR3 has 14 amino acids. The CDR3 loop reads CASMLQGAEDTQYF. CDR3 DNA: TGCGCCAGCATGTTGCAGGGGGCGGAGGATACGCAGTATTTT.

This clone turned up a few times. The chain joins TRBV19 to TRBJ2-2; 14 nucleotides agree with TRBD2. V was clipped by 6 bases and J by 11 bases; unmatched bases: 8. Germline CDR1 LNHDA, CDR2 SQIVND (reference sequence). The CDR3 sequence is 15 residues long. The CDR3 protein is CASRGLAGEVVELFF. The CDR3 DNA follows: TGTGCCAGTAGGGGACTAGCGGGAGAGGTGGTTGAGCTGTTTTTT.

The chain links TRBV7-2 to TRBJ2-1; 10 bases line up with TRBD1. CDR3 length: 14 amino acids. Germline values: CDR1 SGHTA, CDR2 FQGNSA. V shed 5 bases and J 8 bases; nucleotides not matched to a gene: 6. The CDR3 reads CASSLRTGGDEQFF. CDR3 in DNA: TGTGCCAGCAGCCTACGGACAGGGGGTGATGAGCAGTTCTTC.

This clone has only one observation. The rearrangement uses TRBV7-8 and TRBJ2-6; 8 bases align to TRBD1. CDR3 size: 16 residues. With 5 bases clipped from V and 0 bases from J, the junction kept 3 bases outside the gene matches. Germline V gene data show CDR1 as SGHVS and CDR2 as FQNEAQ. Written as DNA, the CDR3 is TGTGCCAGCAGCACGGACAGGGACTCTGGGGCCAACGTCCTGACTTTC. Protein: CASSTDRDSGANVLTF.

This chain joins TRBV5-4 and TRBJ2-2; TRBD1 agrees at 9 bases. With V trimmed by 4 bases and J by 4 bases, 5 bases remained unmatched. The CDR3 runs 15 residues. CDR1 and CDR2 (germline): SGHNT, YYREEE (reference sequence). The CDR3 DNA sequence: TGTGCCAGCAGCATACAGGGGGCGCGCACCGGGGAGCTGTTTTTT. Its translation is CASSIQGARTGELFF.

The V call is TRBV6-6, the J call TRBJ1-3, with 7 positions matching TRBD1. V shed 5 bases, J shed 0 bases, and the junction held 7 bases outside the gene matches. The CDR3 sequence is 16 residues long. Germline loops: CDR1 MNHNY, CDR2 SVGAGI (reference sequence). In nucleotides, the CDR3 is TGTGCCAGCAGTCCCCAGGGACAGCGCTCTGGAAACACCATATATTTT. Its protein product is CASSPQGQRSGNTIYF.

The chain combines TRBV30 with TRBJ2-1; D possibly corresponds to TRBD2 (5 bases). This CDR3 comprises 13 residues. Germline V lookup: CDR1 GTSNPN, CDR2 SVGIG (reference sequence). V shed 3 bases and J shed 5 bases, with 11 bases lying between them. The DNA for the CDR3 is TGTGCCTGGAGCCGAGGGTGGGACAATGAGCAGTTCTTC. It translates to CAWSRGWDNEQFF.

The chain carries TRBV10-2 and TRBJ2-7, with 14 positions matching TRBD2. The J segment lost 2 bases and the V segment lost 9 bases, leaving 6 bases of the junction unmatched. The germline V gene encodes CDR1 WSHSY and CDR2 SAAADI. The CDR3 spans 15 residues. CDR3 protein: CASSEGLAGAYEQYF. CDR3 nucleotides: TGCGCCAGTAGCGAGGGACTAGCGGGAGCCTACGAGCAGTACTTC.

V is TRBV30 and J is TRBJ1-2, with TRBD1 identical over 9 bases. CDR3 length: 13 residues. Looked up from germline, CDR1 is GTSNPN and CDR2 is SVGIG (reference sequence). The ends lost 2 bases at V and 6 bases at J; junction bases unmatched: 4. CDR3: CAWSRDRVNGYTF. The CDR3 coding sequence is TGTGCCTGGAGTCGGGACAGGGTGAATGGCTACACCTTC.

The J gene is TRBJ2-5, the V gene TRBV19; weak D call: TRBD2 (5 bases). The CDR3 sequence is 16 residues long. V was shortened by 5 bases and J by 5 bases, with 21 bases between the two germline ends. CDR1 is LNHDA, CDR2 SQIVND, per germline (reference sequence). This chain's CDR3 is CASSAPPGSAGETQYF. CDR3 nucleotide sequence: TGTGCCAGTAGTGCTCCCCCGGGGAGTGCCGGGGAGACCCAGTACTTC.

The chain has TRBV11-3 and TRBJ2-5; 7 bases map to TRBD2. Germline assignment: CDR1 SGHNT and CDR2 YENEEA. With 0 bases clipped from V and 3 bases from J, the junction kept 10 bases outside the gene matches. CDR3 length: 17 amino acids. The CDR3 DNA reads TGTGCCAGCAGCTTAGAATTCCCGGGAGGATGTAAAGAGACCCAGTACTTC. It specifies CASSLEFPGGCKETQYF.

In this sample, this clone turned up a few times. V usage is TRBV6-2 or TRBV6-3 and J usage is TRBJ2-7, with 10 bases aligning to TRBD1. V gave up 2 bases and J gave up 0 bases; unmatched junction bases: 1. The CDR3 loop spans 15 amino acids. Germline CDR1 reads MNHEY; CDR2 reads SVGEGT. The CDR3 DNA reads TGTGCCAGCAGTTACGACAGGGGGCGCTCCTACGAGCAGTACTTC. Encoded protein: CASSYDRGRSYEQYF.

This chain connects TRBV5-1 to TRBJ2-1, with D possibly being TRBD2 (6 bases). The CDR3 is 13 amino acids. V lost 0 bases and J 8 bases, leaving 9 bases between the germline ends. CDR1 and CDR2 from the germline V gene are SGHRS and YFSETQ. In nucleotides, the CDR3 is TGCGCCAGCAGCTTGGCAACTAGCTATGAGCAGTTCTTC. Protein sequence: CASSLATSYEQFF.

The V call is TRBV4-3, the J call TRBJ2-3; 9 bases match TRBD1. The CDR3 contains 16 residues. V lost 0 bases to trimming and J lost 2 bases; unmatched junction nucleotides: 3. Germline CDR1 reads LGHNA; CDR2 reads YSLEER. The CDR3 is CASSQDRDRVTDTQYF. The CDR3, as DNA: TGCGCCAGCAGCCAAGATCGGGACAGGGTCACAGATACGCAGTATTTT.

The rearrangement links TRBV10-3 to TRBJ2-1, with TRBD2 as a possible D gene (7 bases). In germline, CDR1 is ENHRY, CDR2 SYGVKD. Trimming cost V 4 bases and J 6 bases, with 28 bases left between them. The CDR3 is made up of 19 amino acids. The CDR3 is CAISASRTGRAPLANEQFF. CDR3 coding DNA: TGTGCCATCAGTGCCTCCCGCACAGGGAGGGCCCCTCTGGCCAATGAGCAGTTCTTC.

The rearrangement joins TRBV7-9 to TRBJ2-1, with 11 bases fitting TRBD2. The CDR3 runs to 14 residues. CDR1 SEHNR and CDR2 FQNEAQ come from the germline V gene (reference sequence). Trimming removed 7 bases from V and 6 bases from J; junction bases left unmatched: 5. CDR3 nucleotide sequence: TGTGCCAGCATTGTAGCGGGAGGGCGCAATGAGCAGTTCTTC. It yields the protein CASIVAGGRNEQFF. The full variable domain, in which reference TRBV7-9 and TRBJ2-1 provide the parts outside the CDR3, is DTGVSQNPRHKITKRGQNVTFRCDPISEHNRLYWYRQTLGQGPEFLTYFQNEAQLEKSRLLSDRFSAERPKGSFSTLEIQRTEQGDSAMYLCASIVAGGRNEQFFGPGTRLTVL.

The chain employs TRBV19 and TRBJ1-4; D ambiguous. The CDR3 is made up of 17 amino acids. CDR1 and CDR2 from the germline V gene are LNHDA and SQIVND (reference sequence). Trimming took 6 bases from V and 8 from J, leaving 25 bases between them. Written as DNA, the CDR3 is TGTGCCAGTAGACCAACTGCGGGGAGAGGTGTTCGAGAAAAACTGTTTTTT. Amino acid sequence: CASRPTAGRGVREKLFF.

The CDR3 loop is CAWSPRGDQPQHF. CDR3 DNA: TGTGCCTGGTCTCCCAGGGGGGATCAGCCCCAGCATTTT. J is TRBJ1-5 and V is TRBV30, with 7 bases that match TRBD1. The germline V gene has CDR1 GTSNPN and CDR2 SVGIG (reference sequence). The CDR3 has 13 amino acids. J gave up 5 bases and V 5 bases, and 6 bases lay outside the gene matches.